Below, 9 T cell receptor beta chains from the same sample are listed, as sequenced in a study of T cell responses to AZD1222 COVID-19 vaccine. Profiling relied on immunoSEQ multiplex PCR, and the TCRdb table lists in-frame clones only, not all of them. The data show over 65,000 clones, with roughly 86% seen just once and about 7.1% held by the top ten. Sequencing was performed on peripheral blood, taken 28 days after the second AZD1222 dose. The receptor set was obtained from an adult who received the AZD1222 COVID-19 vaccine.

The CDR3 here is CASNRGGRYNEQFF. The CDR3 DNA sequence: TGTGCCAGTAACCGAGGGGGTCGGTACAATGAGCAGTTCTTC. The J gene is TRBJ2-1, the V gene TRBV19; TRBD1 might be the D (6 bases). CDR3 length equals 14 residues. In germline, CDR1 is LNHDA, CDR2 SQIVND (reference sequence). The ends were cut back, 7 bases at V and 4 bases at J, with 14 bases in the middle. Full variable domain (outside the CDR3, taken from reference TRBV19 and TRBJ2-1): DGGITQSPKYLFRKEGQNVTLSCEQNLNHDAMYWYRQDPGQGLRLIYYSQIVNDFQKGDIAEGYSVSREKKESFPLTVTSAQKNPTAFYLCASNRGGRYNEQFFGPGTRLTVL.

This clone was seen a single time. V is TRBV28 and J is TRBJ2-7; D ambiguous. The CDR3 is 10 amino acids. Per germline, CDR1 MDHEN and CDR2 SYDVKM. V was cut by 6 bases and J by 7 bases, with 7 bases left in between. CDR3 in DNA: TGTGCCAGCAGCTCAGAGGAGCAGTACTTC. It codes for CASSSEEQYF.

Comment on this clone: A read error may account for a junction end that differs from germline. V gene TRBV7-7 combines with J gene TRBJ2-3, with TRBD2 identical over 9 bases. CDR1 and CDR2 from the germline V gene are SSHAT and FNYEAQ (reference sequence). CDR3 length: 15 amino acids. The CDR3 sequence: CASSLSGSWGDTQYF. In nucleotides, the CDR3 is TGTGCTAGCAGTCTTAGCGGGAGTTGGGGAGATACGCAGTATTTT.

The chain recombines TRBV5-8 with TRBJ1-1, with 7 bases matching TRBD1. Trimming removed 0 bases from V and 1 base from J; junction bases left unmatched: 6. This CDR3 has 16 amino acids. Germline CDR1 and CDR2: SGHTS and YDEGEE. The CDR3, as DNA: TGTGCCAGCAGCTTGGTCCGGACAGGCGCGAACACTGAAGCTTTCTTT. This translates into CASSLVRTGANTEAFF.

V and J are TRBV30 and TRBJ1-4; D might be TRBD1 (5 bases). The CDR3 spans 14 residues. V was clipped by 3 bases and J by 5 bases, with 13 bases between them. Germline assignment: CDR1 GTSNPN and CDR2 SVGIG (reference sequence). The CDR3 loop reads CAWSGGSSNEKLFF. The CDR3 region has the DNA TGTGCCTGGAGCGGGGGAAGTAGCAATGAAAAACTGTTTTTT.

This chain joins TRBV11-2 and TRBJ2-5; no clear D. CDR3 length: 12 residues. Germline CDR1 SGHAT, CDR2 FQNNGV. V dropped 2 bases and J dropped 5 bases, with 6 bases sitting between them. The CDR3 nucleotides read TGTGCCAGCAGCTTATATTCGGAGACCCAGTACTTC. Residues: CASSLYSETQYF.

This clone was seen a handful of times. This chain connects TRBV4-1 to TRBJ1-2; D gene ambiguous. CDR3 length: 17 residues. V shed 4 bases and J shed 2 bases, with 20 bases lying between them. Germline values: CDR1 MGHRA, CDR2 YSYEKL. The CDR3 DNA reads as TGCGCCAGCAGCCCTCCTGCCCCGGCGGATGAAAACTATGGCTACACCTTC. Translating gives CASSPPAPADENYGYTF.

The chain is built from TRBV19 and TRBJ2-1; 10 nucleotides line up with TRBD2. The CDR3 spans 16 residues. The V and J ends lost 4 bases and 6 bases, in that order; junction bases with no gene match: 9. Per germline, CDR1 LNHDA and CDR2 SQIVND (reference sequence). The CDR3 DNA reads TGTGCCAGTAGTAACGAGGGACTAGCGCGGAGCAATGAGCAGTTCTTC. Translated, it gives CASSNEGLARSNEQFF. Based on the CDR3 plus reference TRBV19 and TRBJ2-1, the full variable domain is DGGITQSPKYLFRKEGQNVTLSCEQNLNHDAMYWYRQDPGQGLRLIYYSQIVNDFQKGDIAEGYSVSREKKESFPLTVTSAQKNPTAFYLCASSNEGLARSNEQFFGPGTRLTVL.

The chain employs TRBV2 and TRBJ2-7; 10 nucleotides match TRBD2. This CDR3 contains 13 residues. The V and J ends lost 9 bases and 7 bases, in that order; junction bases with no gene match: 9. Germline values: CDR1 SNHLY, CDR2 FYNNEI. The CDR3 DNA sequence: TGTGCCAGATCGGGAGGAGCGGGAGGGGAGCAGTACTTC. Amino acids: CARSGGAGGEQYF. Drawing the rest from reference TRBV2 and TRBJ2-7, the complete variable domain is EPEVTQTPSHQVTQMGQEVILRCVPISNHLYFYWYRQILGQKVEFLVSFYNNEISEKSEIFDDQFSVERPDGSNFTLKIRSTKLEDSAMYFCARSGGAGGEQYFGPGTRLTVT.